This TCR beta chain is from a study of shared clonotypes between healthy human individuals. The overall study: A donor's plate count was three for CD4 naive and three for CD4 memory; CD8 naive had two and CD8 memory one. Findings and limits, study-wide: Unshared clonotypes carried lower generation probabilities than those common to all four donors. The sole specimen, blood, was sampled, and tissue repertoires likely differ. Generally, estimated richness proved larger in naive subsets than it did in memory subsets.

As to this clone: Its target is unknown. Within the sample, other DNA sequences also encode this same CDR3.

V was pared by 1 base and J by 0 bases, with 4 bases between. The CDR3 loop spans 15 amino acids. The germline CDR1 and CDR2 sequences are LNHNV and YYDKDF (reference sequence). The method was immunoSEQ multiplex PCR; TCRdb's version includes in-frame clones alone and lacks a portion of them. The sample holds roughly 1,100,000 clones; roughly 80% are singletons and the top ten take roughly 1.4%. Material: memory CD4+ T cells sorted from blood. Subset specified: CD45RA-negative fraction. This TCR was sampled from a young man in good health. The chain has TRBV15 and TRBJ2-6; no reliable D call. Here the CDR3 DNA reads TGTGCCACCAGCAGAGGAAGCTCTGGGGCCAACGTCCTGACTTTC. This encodes CATSRGSSGANVLTF.